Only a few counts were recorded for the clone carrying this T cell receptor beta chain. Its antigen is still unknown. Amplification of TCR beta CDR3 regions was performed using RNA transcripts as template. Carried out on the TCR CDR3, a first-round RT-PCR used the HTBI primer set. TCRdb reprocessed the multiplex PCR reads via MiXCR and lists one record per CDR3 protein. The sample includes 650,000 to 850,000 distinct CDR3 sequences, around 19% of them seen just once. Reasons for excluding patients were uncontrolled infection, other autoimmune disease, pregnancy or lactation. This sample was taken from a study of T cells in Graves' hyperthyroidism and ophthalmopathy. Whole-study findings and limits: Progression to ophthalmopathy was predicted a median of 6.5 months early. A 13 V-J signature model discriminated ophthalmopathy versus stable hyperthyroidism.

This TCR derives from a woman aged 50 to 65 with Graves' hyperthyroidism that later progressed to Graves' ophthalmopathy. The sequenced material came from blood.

CDR3 protein: CASSYERGASNEQFF. CDR3 bases: TGTGCCAGCAGTTACGAGCGGGGGGCCTCAAATGAGCAGTTCTTC. The chain carries TRBV6-6 and TRBJ2-1; the match to TRBD2 covers 9 bases. Germline values: CDR1 MNHNY, CDR2 SVGAGI (reference sequence). The CDR3 extends over 15 amino acids. Trimming at V came to 2 bases and at J to 7 bases, leaving 6 bases not matched to a gene.